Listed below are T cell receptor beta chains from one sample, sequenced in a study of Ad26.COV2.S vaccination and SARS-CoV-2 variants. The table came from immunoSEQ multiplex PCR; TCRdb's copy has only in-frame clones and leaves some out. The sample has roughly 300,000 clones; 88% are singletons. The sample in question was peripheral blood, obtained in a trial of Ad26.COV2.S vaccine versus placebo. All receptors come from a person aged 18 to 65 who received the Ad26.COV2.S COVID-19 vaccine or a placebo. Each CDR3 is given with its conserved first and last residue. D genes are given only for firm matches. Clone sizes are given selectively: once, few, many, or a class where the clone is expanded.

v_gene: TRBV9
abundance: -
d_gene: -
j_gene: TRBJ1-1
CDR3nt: TGTGCCAGCAGCGTAGGCCCTGAGACGGAAGCTTTCTTT
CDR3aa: CASSVGPETEAFF

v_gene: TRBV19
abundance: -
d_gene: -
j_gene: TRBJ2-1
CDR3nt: TGTGCCAGTAGTAGAACCCGCGGCAATGAGCAGTTCTTC
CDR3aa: CASSRTRGNEQFF

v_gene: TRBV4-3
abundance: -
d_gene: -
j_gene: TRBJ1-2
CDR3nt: TGCGCCAGCAGCCAAGATGCGGGGGGGACCTATGGCTACACCTTC
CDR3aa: CASSQDAGGTYGYTF

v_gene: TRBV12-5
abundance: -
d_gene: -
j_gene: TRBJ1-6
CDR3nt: TGTGCTAGTGGTTTGGTAGTCAGAACGGGGTCACCCCTCCACTTT
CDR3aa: CASGLVVRTGSPLHF

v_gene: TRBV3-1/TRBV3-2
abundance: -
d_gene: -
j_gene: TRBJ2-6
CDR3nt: TGTGCCAGCAGCCAAGTCCCCGTTCAACGAACTGGGGCCAACGTCCTGACTTTC
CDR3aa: CASSQVPVQRTGANVLTF

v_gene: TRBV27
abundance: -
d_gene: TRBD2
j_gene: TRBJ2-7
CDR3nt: TGTGCCAGCAGTTTTAATAGCGGGAGGTACGAGCAGTACTTC
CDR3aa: CASSFNSGRYEQYF

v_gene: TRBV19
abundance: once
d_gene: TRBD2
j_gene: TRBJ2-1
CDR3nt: TGTGCCAGTAGTGTTGGGACTAGCGGGACGTACAATGAGCAGTTCTTC
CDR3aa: CASSVGTSGTYNEQFF

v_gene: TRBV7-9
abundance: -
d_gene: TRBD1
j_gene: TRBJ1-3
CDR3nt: TGTGCCAGCAGCGCCATCCCGGGACAGGAGAAGGAAAACACCATATATTTT
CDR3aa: CASSAIPGQEKENTIYF

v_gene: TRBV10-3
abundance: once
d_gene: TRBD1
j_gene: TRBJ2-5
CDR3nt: TGTGCCATCAGTGAGTCGACCACGGGACAGGGGTTCGAGACCCAGTACTTC
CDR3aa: CAISESTTGQGFETQYF

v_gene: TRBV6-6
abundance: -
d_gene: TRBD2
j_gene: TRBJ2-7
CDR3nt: TGTGCCAGCAGTCTACCGGAGGGTGGGACTAGCGTCGTCTACGAGCAGTACTTC
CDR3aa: CASSLPEGGTSVVYEQYF

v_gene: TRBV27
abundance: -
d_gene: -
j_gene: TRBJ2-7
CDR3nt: TGTGCCAGCAGTCGAGGTTTAGAGCAGCCCTACGAGCAGTACTTC
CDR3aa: CASSRGLEQPYEQYF

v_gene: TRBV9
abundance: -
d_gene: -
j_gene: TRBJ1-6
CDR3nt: TGTGCCAGCAGCGTAGCCCCCGGGGGGACACCCCTCCACTTT
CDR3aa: CASSVAPGGTPLHF

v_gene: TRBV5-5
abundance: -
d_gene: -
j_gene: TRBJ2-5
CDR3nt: TGTGCCAGCAGCTTGGGAAGGTACACGGGACGGCTCCAAGAGACCCAGTACTTC
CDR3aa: CASSLGRYTGRLQETQYF

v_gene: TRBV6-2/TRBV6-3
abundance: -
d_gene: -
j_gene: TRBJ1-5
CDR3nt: TGTGCCAGCAGTTACTCGATACGAGGTGGCAATCAGCCCCAGCATTTT
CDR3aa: CASSYSIRGGNQPQHF

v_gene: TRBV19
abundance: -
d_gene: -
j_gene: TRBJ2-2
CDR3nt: TGTGCCAGTAGTGGGGGCGCGGACACCGGGGAGCTGTTTTTT
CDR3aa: CASSGGADTGELFF

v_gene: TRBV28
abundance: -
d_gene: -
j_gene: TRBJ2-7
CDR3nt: TGTGCCAGCAGTTCCCAAACCCGACTAGTACTGGGTGAGCAGTACTTC
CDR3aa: CASSSQTRLVLGEQYF

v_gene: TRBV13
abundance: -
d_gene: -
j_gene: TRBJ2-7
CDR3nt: TGTGCCAGCAGCTTAGGCCAATACTACGAGCAGTACTTC
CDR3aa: CASSLGQYYEQYF

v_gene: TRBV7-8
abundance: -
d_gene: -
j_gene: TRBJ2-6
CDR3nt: TGTGCCAGCAGCTCCCCCGGCTCTGGGGCCAACGTCCTGACTTTC
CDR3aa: CASSSPGSGANVLTF

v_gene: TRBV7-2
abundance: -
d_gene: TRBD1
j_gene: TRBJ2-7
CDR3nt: TGTGCCAGCAGCTTGTGGACAGGGGAAAACTACGAGCAGTACTTC
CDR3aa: CASSLWTGENYEQYF

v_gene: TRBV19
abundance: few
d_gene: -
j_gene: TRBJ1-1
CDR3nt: TGTGCCAGTAGCTTTCCGGGACTTCTAAACACTGAAGCTTTCTTT
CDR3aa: CASSFPGLLNTEAFF

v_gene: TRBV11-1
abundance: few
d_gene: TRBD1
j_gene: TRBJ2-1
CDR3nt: TGTGCCAGCAGCTTTAGGACAGGGCTCAATGAGCAGTTCTTC
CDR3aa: CASSFRTGLNEQFF

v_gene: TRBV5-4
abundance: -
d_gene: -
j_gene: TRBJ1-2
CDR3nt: TGTGCCAGCAGCTTGCCGGGGGAGGGTAACTATGGCTACACCTTC
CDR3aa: CASSLPGEGNYGYTF

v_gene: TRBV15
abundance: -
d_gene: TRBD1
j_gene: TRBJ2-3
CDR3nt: TGTGCCACCAGCTCTGTCAGGGGGCCGACAGATACGCAGTATTTT
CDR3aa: CATSSVRGPTDTQYF

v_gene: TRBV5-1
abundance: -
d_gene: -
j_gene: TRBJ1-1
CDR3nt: TGCGCCAGCAGCTCCCGTCTGGGCACTGAAGCTTTCTTT
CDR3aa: CASSSRLGTEAFF

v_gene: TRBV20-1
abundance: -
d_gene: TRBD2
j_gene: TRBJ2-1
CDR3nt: TGCAGTGCTAGTGTGACTAGCGGGAGGGAAAGCTCCTACAATGAGCAGTTCTTC
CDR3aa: CSASVTSGRESSYNEQFF

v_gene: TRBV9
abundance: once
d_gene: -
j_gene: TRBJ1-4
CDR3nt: TGTGCCAGCAGCGTAGGGGCGGCAGGAGGGTTTCGTGAAAAACTGTTTTTT
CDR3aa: CASSVGAAGGFREKLFF

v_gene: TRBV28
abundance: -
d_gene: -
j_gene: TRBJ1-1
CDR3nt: TGTGCCAGCAGTTTCCGGGGGCGCTTAACCCCTTTCTTT
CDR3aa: CASSFRGRLTPFF

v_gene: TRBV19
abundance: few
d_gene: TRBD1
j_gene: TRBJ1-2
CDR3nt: TGTGCCAGCGAGCCTCTAACAGGGGGCTCTGGCTACACCTTC
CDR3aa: CASEPLTGGSGYTF

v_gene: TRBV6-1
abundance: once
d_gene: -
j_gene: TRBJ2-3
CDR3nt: TGTGCCAGCAGTGAGTGGCGTACAGATACGCAGTATTTT
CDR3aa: CASSEWRTDTQYF

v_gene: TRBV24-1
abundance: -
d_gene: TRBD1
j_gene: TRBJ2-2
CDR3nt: TGTGCCACCAGTGATCAAAGGACAGGGAACACCGGGGAGCTGTTTTTT
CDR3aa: CATSDQRTGNTGELFF

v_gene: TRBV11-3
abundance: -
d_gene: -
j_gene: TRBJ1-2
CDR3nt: TGTGCCAGCAGTGACTCGCGAGCGGGTGGCTACACCTTC
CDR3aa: CASSDSRAGGYTF

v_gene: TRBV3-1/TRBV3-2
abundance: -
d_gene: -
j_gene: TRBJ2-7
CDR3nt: TGTGCCAGCAGCCAAGGAGACCCCCCCGCCTACGAGCAGTACTTC
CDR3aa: CASSQGDPPAYEQYF

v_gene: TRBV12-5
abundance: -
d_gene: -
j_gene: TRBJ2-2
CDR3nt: TGTGCTAGTGGTTTGGTTGCGCGAGGAACCGGGGAGCTGTTTTTT
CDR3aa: CASGLVARGTGELFF

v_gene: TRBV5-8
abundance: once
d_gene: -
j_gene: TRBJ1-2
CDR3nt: TGTGCCAGCAGCCACTACTTCGATGGCTACACCTTC
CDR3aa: CASSHYFDGYTF

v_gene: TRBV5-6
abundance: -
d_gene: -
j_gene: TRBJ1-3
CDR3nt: TGTGCCAGCACCCTCCGGAGAAATTCTGGAAACACCATATATTTT
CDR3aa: CASTLRRNSGNTIYF

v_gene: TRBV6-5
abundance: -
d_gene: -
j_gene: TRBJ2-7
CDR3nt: TGTGCCAGCAGTTCGGACATCCCGCCGTCGGACGAGCAGTACTTC
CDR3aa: CASSSDIPPSDEQYF

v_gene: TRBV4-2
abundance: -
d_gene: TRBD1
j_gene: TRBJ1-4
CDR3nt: TGTGCCAGCAGCCAAGATGGCTTGGACAGGCGGAATGAAAAACTGTTTTTT
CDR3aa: CASSQDGLDRRNEKLFF

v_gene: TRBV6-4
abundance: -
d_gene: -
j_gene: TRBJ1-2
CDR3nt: TGTGCCAGGGGAGTTACGAGGGTTAACTATGGCTACACCTTC
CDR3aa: CARGVTRVNYGYTF

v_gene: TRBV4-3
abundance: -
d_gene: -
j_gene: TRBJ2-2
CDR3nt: TGCGCCAGCAGCCAAGAGGCAGGGATGAACACCGGGGAGCTGTTTTTT
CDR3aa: CASSQEAGMNTGELFF

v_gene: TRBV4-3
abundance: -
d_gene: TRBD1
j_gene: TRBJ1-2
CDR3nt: TGCGCCAGCAGCCGAGACAGGGGCGCAGGCTACACCTTC
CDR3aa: CASSRDRGAGYTF

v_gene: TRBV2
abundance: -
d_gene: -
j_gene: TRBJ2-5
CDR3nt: TGTGCCAGCAGGATGGAGACCCAGTACTTC
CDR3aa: CASRMETQYF

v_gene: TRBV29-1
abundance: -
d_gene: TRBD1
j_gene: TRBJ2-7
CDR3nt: TGCAGCGTCCGCCGGGACAGATACGAGCAGTACTTC
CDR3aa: CSVRRDRYEQYF

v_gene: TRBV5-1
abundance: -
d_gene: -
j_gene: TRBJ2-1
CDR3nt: TGCGCCAGCAGCTTGGTTAGGGGCGATGAGCAGTTCTTC
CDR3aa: CASSLVRGDEQFF

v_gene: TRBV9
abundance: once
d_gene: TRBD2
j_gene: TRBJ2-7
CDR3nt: TGTGCCAGCAGCGTAGCGTCTGGGACTAGCGCTTACGAGCAGTACTTC
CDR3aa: CASSVASGTSAYEQYF

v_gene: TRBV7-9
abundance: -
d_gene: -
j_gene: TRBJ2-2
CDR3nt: TGTGCCAGCGTATCCTTTTTGGGGGAAGGGGAGCTGTTTTTT
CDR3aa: CASVSFLGEGELFF

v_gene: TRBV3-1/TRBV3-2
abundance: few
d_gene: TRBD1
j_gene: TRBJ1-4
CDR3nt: TGTGCCAGCAGCCTACGGACAGGGGGCGTCGTCGTTGAAAAACTGTTTTTT
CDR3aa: CASSLRTGGVVVEKLFF

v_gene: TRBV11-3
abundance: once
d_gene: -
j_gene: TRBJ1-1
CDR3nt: TGTGCCAGCAGCTTAGGTGGAGGCAACACTGAAGCTTTCTTT
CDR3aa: CASSLGGGNTEAFF

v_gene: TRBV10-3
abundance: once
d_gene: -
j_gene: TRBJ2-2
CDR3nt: TGTGCCATCAGTCGTGAGAGCACCGGGGAGCTGTTTTTT
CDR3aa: CAISRESTGELFF

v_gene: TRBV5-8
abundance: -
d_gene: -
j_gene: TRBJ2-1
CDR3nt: TGTGCCAGCAGCTTGGTAGGAGACTGGTTCTTC
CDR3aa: CASSLVGDWFF

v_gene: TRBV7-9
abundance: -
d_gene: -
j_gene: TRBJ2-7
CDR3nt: TGTGCCAGCAGCTTAGCTGTTGGGAGCTCCTACGAGCAGTACTTC
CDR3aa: CASSLAVGSSYEQYF

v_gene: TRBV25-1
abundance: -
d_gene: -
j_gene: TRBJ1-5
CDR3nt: TGTGCCAGCAGTGGAGGATTCACTCAGCCCCAGCATTTT
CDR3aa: CASSGGFTQPQHF

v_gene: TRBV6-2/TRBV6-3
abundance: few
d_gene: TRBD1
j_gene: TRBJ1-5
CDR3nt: TGTGCCAGCAGTTACCGTTCGACAGGGCCAAACAGGAATCAGCCCCAGCATTTT
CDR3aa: CASSYRSTGPNRNQPQHF